Each of the 4 T cell receptor beta chains below was sequenced from the same sample in a study of siplizumab effects on memory and regulatory T cells. This table comes from immunoSEQ multiplex PCR, and its TCRdb copy is limited to in-frame clones, with some not included. The top ten hold about 0.091% of the sample, which has 50,000 to 75,000 clones, roughly 96% seen once. Material for sequencing was naive CD8+ T cells sorted from blood. The source is a human donor in good health.

The chain couples TRBV4-2 to TRBJ2-1; 8 bases are a match to TRBD2. The CDR3 runs 18 residues. V trimming: 0 bases; J trimming: 0 bases; junction bases outside the gene matches: 7. From germline, CDR1 is LGHNA and CDR2 YNFKEQ. The CDR3 region is CASSQDLTSGLSYNEQFF. The CDR3 DNA follows: TGTGCCAGCAGCCAAGATCTTACTAGCGGCCTCTCCTACAATGAGCAGTTCTTC.

The rearrangement uses TRBV6-6 and TRBJ2-7; weak D call: TRBD1 (5 bases). The germline V and J ends were trimmed by 4 bases and 3 bases, with 13 bases remaining between them. Germline CDR1 and CDR2: MNHNY and SVGAGI (reference sequence). This CDR3 is 14 amino acids long. The CDR3 is CASSWGPQGYEQYF. For the CDR3, the DNA is TGTGCCAGCAGTTGGGGTCCCCAGGGCTACGAGCAGTACTTC.

This clone turned up a few times. The chain recombines TRBV7-9 with TRBJ1-1, with D maybe TRBD1 (6 bases). V shed 5 bases and J shed 0 bases, with 10 bases lying between them. CDR3 size: 14 residues. Germline CDR1 and CDR2: SEHNR and FQNEAQ (reference sequence). CDR3 DNA sequence: TGTGCCAGCAGCAAGGACAGCATGAACACTGAAGCTTTCTTT. This gives the protein CASSKDSMNTEAFF.

In its sample, this clone was seen once. The chain couples TRBV27 to TRBJ2-7; 13 nucleotides line up with TRBD2. The germline V gene encodes CDR1 MNHEY and CDR2 SMNVEV (reference sequence). The CDR3 is 18 amino acids. V trimming: 0 bases; J trimming: 1 base; junction bases outside the gene matches: 6. CDR3 sequence (DNA): TGTGCCAGCAGTTTATCGGGGACTAGCGGGGTGATTTCCTACGAGCAGTACTTC. Translation: CASSLSGTSGVISYEQYF.